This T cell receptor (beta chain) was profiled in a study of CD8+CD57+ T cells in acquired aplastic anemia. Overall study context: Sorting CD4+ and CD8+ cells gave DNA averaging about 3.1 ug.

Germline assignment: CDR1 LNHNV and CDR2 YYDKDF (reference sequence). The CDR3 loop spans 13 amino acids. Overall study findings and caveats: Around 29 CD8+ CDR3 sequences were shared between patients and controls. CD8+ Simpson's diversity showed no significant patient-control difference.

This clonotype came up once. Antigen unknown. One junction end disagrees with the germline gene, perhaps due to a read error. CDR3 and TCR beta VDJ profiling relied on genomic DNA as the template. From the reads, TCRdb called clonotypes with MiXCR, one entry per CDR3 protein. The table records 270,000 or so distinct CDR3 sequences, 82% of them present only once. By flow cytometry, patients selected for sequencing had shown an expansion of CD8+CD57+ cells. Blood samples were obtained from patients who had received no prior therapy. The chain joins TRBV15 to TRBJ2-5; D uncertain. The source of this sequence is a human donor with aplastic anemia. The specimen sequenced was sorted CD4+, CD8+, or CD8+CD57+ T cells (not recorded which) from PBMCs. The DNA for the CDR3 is TGTGCCACCAGGGAACCGCCAGAGGAGACCCAGTACTTT. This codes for CATREPPEETQYF.